These 5 T cell receptor beta chains were sequenced from one sample in a study of T cells expressing NK-cell markers. TCRdb reprocessed the 5' RACE reads and stores each CDR3 protein as one record, lacking DNA. The data show some 340,000 distinct CDR3 sequences, and the top ten clones hold roughly 5.2%. The sequenced material came from blood T cells: a sorted CD56 or NKG2C T cell subset, CD4+ or CD8+ T cells, or bulk PBMC T cells (not recorded which). These receptors originate from a man aged 18-70 years in good health.

The genes are TRBV29-1 and TRBJ2-1; as DNA is missing, the TRBD1 call by TCRdb cannot be tested. CDR3 length equals 13 residues. Germline V gene data show CDR1 as SQVTM and CDR2 as ANQGSEA. The CDR3 protein is CSVPGQGLYEQFF.

This chain's CDR3 is CASSSRGGVNTGELFF. The V and J genes are TRBV7-8 and TRBJ2-2; TCRdb returns TRBD1, unconfirmable since there is no DNA. Germline CDR1 SGHVS, CDR2 FQNEAQ. The length of the CDR3 is 16 residues.

This chain joins TRBV7-7 and TRBJ2-1; no DNA is available, so the TRBD2 call from TCRdb remains unchecked. Germline V gene sequence: CDR1 SSHAT, CDR2 FNYEAQ (reference sequence). The CDR3 totals 13 residues. The CDR3 is CASSATTGTRKFF.

V gene TRBV27 combines with J gene TRBJ2-3; TCRdb selects TRBD2, and the lack of DNA leaves this call unchecked. The CDR3 covers 14 residues. Germline CDR1 reads MNHEY; CDR2 reads SMNVEV (reference sequence). The CDR3 sequence is CASRGLAGTDTQYF.

This chain uses TRBV7-2 with TRBJ2-2; checking the TCRdb D call of TRBD2 is not possible without DNA. The germline CDR1 and CDR2 sequences are SGHTA and FQGNSA. The CDR3 loop spans 16 amino acids. CDR3 loop: CASSLGPRRNGGELFF.